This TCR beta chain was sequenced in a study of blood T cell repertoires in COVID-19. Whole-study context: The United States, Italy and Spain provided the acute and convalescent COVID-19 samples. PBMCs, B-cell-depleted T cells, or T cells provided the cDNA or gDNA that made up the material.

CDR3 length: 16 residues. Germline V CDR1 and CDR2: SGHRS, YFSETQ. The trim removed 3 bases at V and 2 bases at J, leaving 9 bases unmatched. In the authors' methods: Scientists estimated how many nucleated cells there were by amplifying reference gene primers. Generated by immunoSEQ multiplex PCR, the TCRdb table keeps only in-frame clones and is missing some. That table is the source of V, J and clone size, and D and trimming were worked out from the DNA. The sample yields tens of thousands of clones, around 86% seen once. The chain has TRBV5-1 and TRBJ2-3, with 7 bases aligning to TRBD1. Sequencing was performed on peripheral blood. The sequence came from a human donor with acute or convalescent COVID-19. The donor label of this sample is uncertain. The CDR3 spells CASSYSTGLSTDTQYF. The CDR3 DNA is TGCGCCAGCAGCTACTCGACAGGGTTGTCCACAGATACGCAGTATTTT.